The sample holds many counts of the clone carrying this T cell receptor (beta chain). The antigen is not known. Healthy Caucasian donors formed the entire cohort. V was clipped by 6 bases and J by 1 base, with 8 bases between them. The CDR3 totals 13 residues. The cDNA had a unique molecular identifier and a template-switch universal primer site. TCRdb used MiXCR to reprocess the 5' RACE reads, holding one entry per CDR3 protein. The repertoire includes some 600,000 distinct CDR3 sequences, roughly 6.6% of them detected once, and around 1.6% sits in the top ten. This entry comes from a study of identical twins. The study's findings and limits: With monozygotic twins, out-of-frame TCR alpha sharing exceeded what models estimated. Among beta out-of-frame sequences, excess sharing between twins appeared weaker.

This same sample was also taken into another study, of yellow fever vaccine responses in identical twins.

The specimen sequenced was PBMCs. The chain links TRBV12-3 or TRBV12-4 to TRBJ2-3; either TRBD1 or TRBD2 may supply D (5 bases each). This receptor was taken from a woman under 30 in good health. CDR3 sequence: CASRGVGTDTQYF. In DNA, the CDR3 is TGTGCCAGCAGGGGGGTCGGCACAGATACGCAGTATTTT.